This T cell receptor (beta chain) was obtained from a study of cytomegalovirus exposure and HLA in healthy donors. Trimming at V came to 4 bases and at J to 6 bases, leaving 14 bases not matched to a gene. CDR3 length: 17 residues. Germline V gene lookup returns CDR1 SGHVS and CDR2 FNYEAQ. The PCR had 60 Vbeta and 13 Jbeta primers. Here immunoSEQ multiplex PCR was the method, and the copy in TCRdb shows in-frame clones only, minus some. The data contain 90,000 to 130,000 clones, approximately 58% of them singletons. Sequencing was performed on PBMCs. V gene TRBV7-6 combines with J gene TRBJ2-1, with 8 bases that match TRBD1. The clonotype comes from a woman in her twenties or thirties in good health and CMV-seronegative. Here the CDR3 reads CASSSFALDRAGNEQFF. In DNA, the CDR3 is TGTGCCAGCAGCTCCTTCGCTTTGGACAGGGCAGGCAATGAGCAGTTCTTC.